The 9 T cell receptor beta chains in this list originate from one sample, sequenced in a study of blood T cell repertoires in COVID-19. Using immunoSEQ multiplex PCR, the repertoire was profiled, and TCRdb retains in-frame clones only, with some absent. The sample holds about 150,000 clones; around nine tenths are singletons and the top ten take approximately 0.6%. The sequenced material came from peripheral blood. The source is a man aged 55 to 69 with COVID-19, enrolled during active disease.

The genes are TRBV24-1 and TRBJ2-7, with TRBD2 as a possible D gene (6 bases). The CDR3 has 16 amino acids. In germline, CDR1 is KGHDR, CDR2 SFDVKD. V was cut by 3 bases and J by 2 bases, with 16 bases left in between. The CDR3 reads CATSDAGRENPYEQYF. CDR3 nucleotides: TGTGCCACCAGTGATGCGGGAAGGGAAAACCCCTACGAGCAGTACTTC.

Turning to this clone: Other DNA sequences of this sample code for an identical CDR3. The CDR3 sequence: CASSSGINNQPQHF. Written as DNA, the CDR3 is TGTGCCAGCAGCTCCGGGATTAACAATCAGCCCCAGCATTTT. This sequence joins TRBV7-2 and TRBJ1-5; D is ambiguous. Between the trimmed V and J ends, which lost 4 bases and 3 bases, there was a span of 10 bases. The CDR3 length is 14 residues. Looked up from germline, CDR1 is SGHTA and CDR2 is FQGNSA.

This clone has a handful of counts. This rearrangement joins TRBV5-8 to TRBJ2-2; 7 bases are shared with TRBD2. From germline, CDR1 is SGHTS and CDR2 YDEGEE. The CDR3 totals 17 residues. V shed 0 bases and J 0 bases; nucleotides not matched to a gene: 5. The CDR3 nucleotides are TGTGCCAGCAGCTTGGTGCGGGGGAGCGCGAACACCGGGGAGCTGTTTTTT. This codes for CASSLVRGSANTGELFF.

The chain joins TRBV27 to TRBJ2-5, with 8 bases matching TRBD2. The junction had 8 bases not matched to a gene; V was cut back by 6 bases and J by 14 bases. Germline V gene sequence: CDR1 MNHEY, CDR2 SMNVEV (reference sequence). This CDR3 has 11 amino acids. The CDR3 reads CASRKAGVGYF. Here the CDR3 DNA reads TGTGCCAGCAGGAAAGCGGGGGTCGGTTACTTC.

V is TRBV5-4 and J is TRBJ2-7; D is perhaps TRBD1 (6 bases). V dropped 4 bases and J dropped 6 bases, with 20 bases sitting between them. Germline V gene lookup returns CDR1 SGHNT and CDR2 YYREEE (reference sequence). The CDR3 runs to 15 residues. CDR3 nucleotide sequence: TGTGCCAGCAGCCCCGGAGGCAGGGGCCTAAGCGAGCAGTACTTC. Its translation: CASSPGGRGLSEQYF.

A few counts support this clone. The J gene is TRBJ2-5, the V gene TRBV5-1, with 7 bases aligning to TRBD2. CDR1 and CDR2 from the germline V gene are SGHRS and YFSETQ. J gave up 5 bases and V 4 bases, and 5 bases lay outside the gene matches. This CDR3 is built from 13 residues. In DNA, the CDR3 is TGCGCCAGCAGCCCAAAGGGAGGGGAGACCCAGTACTTC. Protein product: CASSPKGGETQYF.

The chain's CDR3 is CASRSGGATETQYF. In DNA, the CDR3 is TGTGCCAGCCGTAGCGGGGGGGCCACTGAGACCCAGTACTTC. The J gene is TRBJ2-5, the V gene TRBV28, with 11 positions matching TRBD2. V was pared by 8 bases and J by 5 bases, with 7 bases of the junction left unmatched. The CDR3 is 14 amino acids. CDR1 is MDHEN, CDR2 SYDVKM, per germline.

V is TRBV12-3 or TRBV12-4 and J is TRBJ1-2; no clear D gene. The CDR3 has 11 amino acids. Trimming removed 10 bases from V and 5 bases from J, with 11 bases in between. The CDR3 here is CATTRRYGYTF. For the CDR3, the DNA is TGTGCCACCACGCGGAGGTATGGCTACACCTTC.

This clone was detected only once. The V call is TRBV12-3 or TRBV12-4, the J call TRBJ1-2; no clear D gene. This CDR3 contains 12 residues. V was trimmed by 0 bases and J by 6 bases, leaving 5 bases between them. The CDR3 sequence: CASSLARDGYTF. CDR3 nucleotide sequence: TGTGCCAGCAGTTTAGCGCGAGATGGCTACACCTTC.